Presented here are 14 T cell receptor beta chains from one specimen sequenced in a study of blood T cell repertoires in COVID-19. The data were produced by immunoSEQ multiplex PCR, yet TCRdb's version contains in-frame clones alone and is incomplete. Among some 50,000 clones, about nine tenths were seen once, and the ten largest hold 5.5% to 8%. The sequenced sample was peripheral blood. The receptor set was obtained from a man aged 35 to 55 with acute or convalescent COVID-19.

CDR3 coding DNA: TGTGCCAGCAGTTACCCCCTTATGCGGAGTGGAGTCTACGAGCAGTACTTC. Translating it yields CASSYPLMRSGVYEQYF. V and J are TRBV6-2 or TRBV6-3 and TRBJ2-7, with D uncertain. V lost 2 bases and J lost 3, with 20 bases in between. The CDR3 is 17 amino acids. Germline V CDR1 and CDR2: MNHEY, SVGEGT.

The rearrangement uses TRBV6-1 and TRBJ1-2, with D perhaps matching TRBD1 (6 bases). CDR1 is MNHNS, CDR2 SASEGT, per germline. The V end was cut by 2 bases, the J end by 0 bases, with 13 bases between. The CDR3 covers 16 residues. DNA for the CDR3: TGTGCCAGCAGTGAAAATTCCGGGACAACTAACTATGGCTACACCTTC. It encodes CASSENSGTTNYGYTF.

V usage is TRBV30 and J usage is TRBJ1-1; D gene ambiguous. Germline V gene lookup returns CDR1 GTSNPN and CDR2 SVGIG (reference sequence). Trimming pared 0 bases from V and 1 base from J, leaving 6 bases between. CDR3 length: 13 amino acids. CDR3 nucleotides: TGTGCCTGGAGTGTAGCGGGGAACACTGAAGCTTTCTTT. It specifies CAWSVAGNTEAFF.

The genes are TRBV25-1 and TRBJ1-5; 9 bases line up with TRBD1. V lost 8 bases and J lost 6; bases outside the gene matches: 8. Germline-derived CDR1 and CDR2 are MGHDK and SYGVNS. The CDR3 extends over 14 amino acids. For the CDR3, the DNA is TGTGCCAGCGTGGGACAGGGCACCGCTCAGCCCCAGCATTTT. Protein product: CASVGQGTAQPQHF.

This sequence joins TRBV6-5 and TRBJ1-1, with D tentatively TRBD1 (6 bases). This CDR3 contains 14 residues. The germline gives CDR1 MNHEY, CDR2 SVGAGI. Trimming took off 4 bases at V and 6 bases at J, with 15 bases between the two ends. CDR3 in DNA: TGTGCCAGCAGTTCACGGGGGGCTGGCGCTGAAGCTTTCTTT. It codes for CASSSRGAGAEAFF.

The CDR3 nucleotides read TGTGCCAGTAGTATACTAGCGGGAGTGAACGGGGAGCTGTTTTTT. Amino acid sequence: CASSILAGVNGELFF. The chain has TRBV19 and TRBJ2-2; 10 nucleotides align to TRBD2. V dropped 2 bases and J dropped 7; count of bases not matched to a gene: 4. The V gene's germline CDR1 is LNHDA and CDR2 SQIVND (reference sequence). The CDR3 has 15 residues. The full variable domain, rest sourced from reference TRBV19 and TRBJ2-2, is DGGITQSPKYLFRKEGQNVTLSCEQNLNHDAMYWYRQDPGQGLRLIYYSQIVNDFQKGDIAEGYSVSREKKESFPLTVTSAQKNPTAFYLCASSILAGVNGELFFGEGSRLTVL.

The genes are TRBV5-1 and TRBJ1-2, with D maybe TRBD1 (5 bases). The CDR3 totals 14 residues. Germline V gene data show CDR1 as SGHRS and CDR2 as YFSETQ. Trimming removed 0 bases from V and 1 base from J, with 7 bases in between. CDR3 DNA: TGCGCCAGCAGCTTGGAGGGGTTTAACTATGGCTACACCTTC. The encoded protein is CASSLEGFNYGYTF.

The genes are TRBV5-6 and TRBJ1-1, with D unclear. Per germline, CDR1 SGHDT and CDR2 YYEEEE. The CDR3 spans 15 residues. Trimming left V 1 base short and J 5 bases short, with 15 bases between. The CDR3 is CASSLTAFRGTEAFF. The CDR3 DNA sequence: TGTGCCAGCAGCTTGACGGCCTTTAGAGGAACTGAAGCTTTCTTT.

The gene calls are TRBV5-1 and TRBJ2-3, with 7 bases lining up with TRBD1. CDR1 and CDR2 from the germline V gene are SGHRS and YFSETQ. The V and J ends lost 4 bases and 1 base, in that order; junction bases with no gene match: 9. This CDR3 has 16 amino acids. CDR3 residues: CASSLSGQTGTDTQYF. In DNA form, the CDR3 reads TGCGCCAGCAGCCTGTCGGGACAGACGGGCACAGATACGCAGTATTTT.

The chain carries TRBV6-5 and TRBJ1-3; D unresolved. Germline V CDR1 and CDR2: MNHEY, SVGAGI. The CDR3 is made up of 15 amino acids. Trimming left V 4 bases short and J 0 bases short, with 10 bases between. The CDR3 sequence is CASSSEGLSGNTIYF. For the CDR3, the DNA is TGTGCCAGCAGTTCGGAGGGCCTCTCTGGAAACACCATATATTTT.

The chain recombines TRBV3-1 (or the pseudogene TRBV3-2) with TRBJ1-4; the match to TRBD1 covers 9 bases. V trimming: 4 bases; J trimming: 8 bases; junction bases outside the gene matches: 11. CDR1 and CDR2 (germline): LGHDT, YNNKEL (reference sequence). The CDR3 contains 16 residues. The CDR3 loop reads CASSLTGGGRSEKLFF. The CDR3 bases are TGTGCCAGCAGCCTCACAGGGGGCGGGAGGTCGGAAAAACTGTTTTTT.

The chain has TRBV19 and TRBJ1-1, with D possibly matching TRBD1 (5 bases). Trimming took 1 base from V and 0 from J, leaving 6 bases between them. Per germline, CDR1 LNHDA and CDR2 SQIVND (reference sequence). The CDR3 loop spans 14 amino acids. The chain's CDR3 is CASSIGQMNTEAFF. CDR3 nucleotides: TGTGCCAGTAGTATAGGACAGATGAACACTGAAGCTTTCTTT.

The genes are TRBV6-5 and TRBJ1-1, with D possibly TRBD1 on 5 matching bases. V shed 0 bases and J shed 7 bases, with 15 bases lying between them. The germline V gene encodes CDR1 MNHEY and CDR2 SVGAGI. This CDR3 has 15 amino acids. The CDR3 nucleotides read TGTGCCAGCAGTTACTCGGGGCCGTTGGGGGGTGAAGCTTTCTTT. Translation gives CASSYSGPLGGEAFF.

The rearrangement uses TRBV28 and TRBJ2-2, with TRBD2 matching 8 bases. Trimming cost V 5 bases and J 4 bases; bases outside gene matches: 6. Germline-derived CDR1 and CDR2 are MDHEN and SYDVKM. The CDR3 spans 15 residues. Here the CDR3 DNA reads TGTGCCAGCAGTACCGGGGGGGCCAGCACCGGGGAGCTGTTTTTT. Its protein product is CASSTGGASTGELFF.